This T cell receptor beta chain was retrieved from a study of monozygotic twins with inflammatory bowel disease. With respect to this clonotype: Its cognate antigen is unknown.

Study-wide findings and caveats: For IBD patients, clonotypes shared with others were fewer than for healthy twins, especially with disease activity. Possibly reflecting limited power, no difference in repertoire similarity was found between concordant and discordant twins.

During cDNA synthesis, UMIs that each contained a 6-nucleotide sample barcode were added by means of template switching. TCRdb re-called the 5' RACE reads; one entry per CDR3 protein, DNA not given. The sample data list approximately 340,000 distinct CDR3 sequences. No T cells were sorted before total RNA was taken from whole blood. The sequencing input was blood. The sequence was collected from a human donor with ulcerative colitis or Crohn's disease, or a healthy co-twin of an affected twin (not recorded which).

The CDR3 loop reads CSAEGFLGETQYF. The genes are TRBV20-1 and TRBJ2-5; the TCRdb call, TRBD2, lacks DNA for checking. Germline CDR1 DFQATT, CDR2 SNEGSKA (reference sequence). The CDR3 consists of 13 residues.